This T cell receptor (beta chain) was captured by sequencing in a study of blood T cell repertoires in COVID-19. Clones were sequenced by immunoSEQ multiplex PCR, and TCRdb holds only the in-frame ones, with some missing. The sample includes about 370,000 clones, roughly 90% seen only once; the top ten take approximately 3%. The CDR3 is 14 amino acids. V was pared by 5 bases and J by 2 bases, with 3 bases of the junction left unmatched. The germline CDR1 and CDR2 sequences are MGHDK and SYGVNS. The sequenced material came from peripheral blood. The TCR sequence derives from a woman aged 25 to 39 with COVID-19, enrolled during active disease. The J gene is TRBJ2-1, the V gene TRBV25-1, with 7 bases fitting TRBD1. CDR3 sequence (DNA): TGTGCCAGCAGTACTGGGACAGCCTACAATGAGCAGTTCTTC. Protein: CASSTGTAYNEQFF.